This TCR beta chain is from a study of molecular identifiers for immune sequencing clone quantification. Study-wide results and limits: Spiked Jurkat TCR RNA equal to one cell could reportedly be picked out among one million naive cells.

The CDR3 consists of 12 residues. Per the germline V gene, CDR1 is MNHEY and CDR2 is SMNVEV (reference sequence). The ends were cut back, 3 bases at V and 10 bases at J, with 7 bases in the middle. Sorting was used to obtain naive CD8 T cells (CD8+CD4-CCR7+CD45RA+). TCRdb recomputed calls from the PCR reads with MiXCR, one row per CDR3 protein. The top ten hold under 0.95% of the sample, which has hundreds of thousands of distinct CDR3 sequences, 15% to 20% seen once. Details on this clonotype: Its antigen is not known.

The specimen was naive CD8+ T cells from blood, with Jurkat cell RNA spiked in. Subset given: FACS-sorted CD8+CD4-CCR7+CD45RA+ naive T cells. This chain joins TRBV27 and TRBJ1-6, with unresolved D. The receptor comes from a human donor in good health. Some libraries in this study had Jurkat cell RNA spiked in. The CDR3 DNA reads TGTGCCAGCAGTTTGATCGGATCACCCCTCCACTTT. This codes for CASSLIGSPLHF.